One and the same sample provided the 26 T cell receptor beta chains below, sequenced in a study of cytomegalovirus exposure and HLA in healthy donors. With 60 Vbeta and 13 Jbeta primers, the PCR was carried out. This table comes from immunoSEQ multiplex PCR, and its TCRdb copy is limited to in-frame clones, with some not included. This sample has approximately 110,000 clones, with roughly four fifths found just once. Sequenced input: PBMCs. Receptors were obtained from a woman aged 55-70 years in good health and CMV-seropositive.

The V call is TRBV18, the J call TRBJ1-2; TRBD1 matches 10 bases. V lost 3 bases and J lost 5; bases outside the gene matches: 3. Germline V gene data show CDR1 as KGHSH and CDR2 as LQKENI. The CDR3 has 14 amino acids. The CDR3 DNA reads TGTGCCAGCTCACCCCCGGGACAGGGGTATGGCTACACCTTC. Encoded protein: CASSPPGQGYGYTF.

This chain joins TRBV19 and TRBJ1-5; 7 bases map to TRBD1. Losses at the gene ends were 3 bases for V and 7 bases for J; bases not matched to a gene: 3. Germline CDR1 LNHDA, CDR2 SQIVND (reference sequence). The CDR3 sequence is 13 residues long. The CDR3 DNA follows: TGTGCCAGTAGTATTCAGGGGGGCCAGCCCCAGCATTTT. The encoded protein is CASSIQGGQPQHF.

V usage is TRBV7-3 and J usage is TRBJ2-6; D gene uncertain. This CDR3 region has 13 residues. Trimming pared 5 bases from V and 4 bases from J, leaving 6 bases between. CDR1 SGHTA and CDR2 FQGTGA come from the germline V gene. DNA for the CDR3: TGTGCCAGCAGCAATACAGGGGCCAACGTCCTGACTTTC. Translation gives CASSNTGANVLTF.

This chain uses TRBV11-1 with TRBJ2-7, with D perhaps matching TRBD2 (5 bases). The CDR3 length is 14 residues. The germline V gene encodes CDR1 SGHAT and CDR2 FQDESV (reference sequence). V shed 1 base and J shed 1 base, with 8 bases lying between them. CDR3 loop: CASSLGRGSYEQYF. The DNA of the CDR3 is TGTGCCAGCAGCTTAGGTCGGGGTTCCTACGAGCAGTACTTC.

About this clone itself: Other DNA sequences in this sample translate to the same CDR3. The rearrangement uses TRBV19 and TRBJ2-7, with TRBD1 as a possible D gene (6 bases). The CDR3 spans 13 residues. From germline, CDR1 is LNHDA and CDR2 SQIVND (reference sequence). With 9 bases removed from V and 2 bases from J, the gap between germline ends came to 14 bases. CDR3 protein: CASGPGTTYEQYF. The CDR3 DNA follows: TGTGCCAGCGGTCCCGGGACAACCTACGAGCAGTACTTC.

This chain joins TRBV23-1 and TRBJ2-5; 10 bases agree with TRBD1. Near its end, the DNA agrees better with TRBJ2-7, so the J call may be wrong. TRBV23-1 is an open reading frame, and its role is uncertain. The CDR3 consists of 15 residues. The CDR3 protein is CASSQTGTGAYEQYF. In DNA form, the CDR3 reads TGCGCCAGCAGTCAGACCGGGACAGGGGCCTACGAGCAGTACTTC.

The rearrangement joins TRBV6-5 to TRBJ2-6; D remains unclear. CDR3 length: 14 residues. Trimming removed 6 bases from V and 0 bases from J, with 6 bases in between. Germline lookup yields CDR1 MNHEY and CDR2 SVGAGI. The CDR3 here is CASSGFSGANVLTF. In DNA, the CDR3 is TGTGCCAGCAGCGGGTTCTCTGGGGCCAACGTCCTGACTTTC.

This chain links TRBV18 with TRBJ1-4; unclear D gene. V lost 5 bases, J lost 3 bases, and 10 bases lay in between. CDR1 and CDR2 (germline): KGHSH, LQKENI. The CDR3 totals 14 residues. In nucleotides, the CDR3 is TGTGCCAGCTCATCCCAGGACTCTAATGAAAAACTGTTTTTT. It yields the protein CASSSQDSNEKLFF.

The chain combines TRBV19 with TRBJ1-6; D is ambiguous. The V and J ends lost 1 base and 6 bases respectively, with 7 bases between them. The CDR3 extends over 14 amino acids. Germline V gene data show CDR1 as LNHDA and CDR2 as SQIVND (reference sequence). The DNA of the CDR3 is TGTGCCAGTAGTATAGGGGAGCTTAATTCACCCCTCCACTTT. It codes for CASSIGELNSPLHF.

The sample holds a few counts of this clone. The gene calls are TRBV5-1 and TRBJ2-2; D gene unclear. This CDR3 has 15 residues. V lost 0 bases and J 5 bases, leaving 11 bases between the germline ends. Germline CDR1 is SGHRS and CDR2 is YFSETQ. In DNA, the CDR3 is TGCGCCAGCAGCTTGGCGCAGGTGAAGACCGGGGAGCTGTTTTTT. Amino acids: CASSLAQVKTGELFF.

In its sample, this clone was seen a few times. The J gene is TRBJ1-4, the V gene TRBV6-6; D is unclear. V shed 7 bases and J shed 0 bases, with 9 bases lying between them. The CDR3 extends over 14 amino acids. Germline V gene data show CDR1 as MNHNY and CDR2 as SVGAGI (reference sequence). CDR3 loop: CASTNGATNEKLFF. Here the CDR3 DNA reads TGTGCCAGCACCAACGGGGCAACTAATGAAAAACTGTTTTTT.

The count of this clone is one. One end of the junction does not line up with germline, which may come from a read error. J is TRBJ2-7 and V is TRBV20-1; D remains ambiguous. The V gene's germline CDR1 is DFQATT and CDR2 SNEGSKA (reference sequence). The CDR3 consists of 10 residues. The CDR3 region has the DNA TGCAGTGCCCTCGGTGCAAACCCCCTTTTC. Translating it yields CSALGANPLF.

V and J are TRBV4-2 and TRBJ2-2; 11 bases are shared with TRBD2. V was pared by 0 bases and J by 5 bases, with 11 bases of the junction left unmatched. Per the germline V gene, CDR1 is LGHNA and CDR2 is YNFKEQ. This CDR3 has 19 residues. The CDR3 DNA reads TGTGCCAGCAGCCAAGATCTGGTTAGCGGGGGGGCCAAGACCGGGGAGCTGTTTTTT. Its protein is CASSQDLVSGGAKTGELFF.

This rearrangement joins TRBV7-9 to TRBJ2-1; a weak D match, TRBD2 (5 bases). The V end was cut by 2 bases, the J end by 7 bases, with 15 bases between. The CDR3 runs 15 residues. From germline, CDR1 is SEHNR and CDR2 FQNEAQ (reference sequence). CDR3 DNA: TGTGCCAGCAGCTTATCCGGGGTTCGATGGAATGAGCAGTTCTTC. Translation: CASSLSGVRWNEQFF.

V gene TRBV6-1 combines with J gene TRBJ1-3; D is uncertain. Between the trimmed V and J ends, which lost 1 base and 2 bases, there was a span of 9 bases. The CDR3 covers 15 residues. Germline V lookup: CDR1 MNHNS, CDR2 SASEGT. CDR3 nucleotides: TGTGCCAGCAGTGAAGGCGGTGCAGCTGGAAACACCATATATTTT. It yields the protein CASSEGGAAGNTIYF.

The J gene is TRBJ2-1, the V gene TRBV6-5; 12 nucleotides match TRBD2. The CDR3 covers 15 residues. CDR1 is MNHEY and CDR2 is SVGAGI in the germline V gene. V shed 6 bases and J 8 bases; nucleotides not matched to a gene: 8. The CDR3 here is CASRTLAGGVYEQFF. The CDR3 nucleotides read TGTGCCAGCAGGACCCTAGCGGGGGGGGTCTATGAGCAGTTCTTC.

The chain combines TRBV15 with TRBJ1-5, with 8 bases identical to TRBD1. CDR3 length equals 15 residues. Germline-derived CDR1 and CDR2 are LNHNV and YYDKDF (reference sequence). Losses at the gene ends were 5 bases for V and 8 bases for J; bases not matched to a gene: 11. The DNA of the CDR3 is TGTGCCACCAGCCCCACCGGGACAGGACTCGAGCCCCAGCATTTT. Amino acids: CATSPTGTGLEPQHF.

This sequence joins TRBV5-1 and TRBJ1-1; the D gene is possibly TRBD1 (6 bases). Deletions cut 0 bases from V and 4 bases from J, with 10 bases between. The CDR3 runs 14 residues. Germline V gives CDR1 SGHRS, CDR2 YFSETQ. The CDR3 protein is CASSLALGGTEAFF. In DNA form, the CDR3 reads TGCGCCAGCAGCTTGGCCCTAGGGGGCACTGAAGCTTTCTTT.

In its sample, this clone was seen a few times. The V call is TRBV7-6, the J call TRBJ1-2; D is possibly TRBD1 (5 bases). Looked up from germline, CDR1 is SGHVS and CDR2 is FNYEAQ. This CDR3 contains 13 residues. Trimming left V 3 bases short and J 6 bases short, with 11 bases between. The CDR3 region has the DNA TGTGCCAGCAGCTTGCAGGGTAGGGATGGCTACACCTTC. Translation gives CASSLQGRDGYTF.

This clone came up a few times. This rearrangement joins TRBV30 to TRBJ1-6, with a possible D match to TRBD1 (6 bases). The CDR3 extends over 14 amino acids. Germline assignment: CDR1 GTSNPN and CDR2 SVGIG (reference sequence). V lost 6 bases to trimming and J lost 2 bases, with 11 bases between them. The CDR3: CACSRDTYNSPLHF. For the CDR3, the DNA is TGTGCCTGCTCACGGGACACCTATAATTCACCCCTCCACTTT.

This chain links TRBV6-5 with TRBJ2-7; 7 nucleotides line up with TRBD2. The germline gives CDR1 MNHEY, CDR2 SVGAGI. The CDR3 is 15 residues long. Trimming cost V 7 bases and J 7 bases; bases outside gene matches: 16. This CDR3 reads CASTPALAGVVEQYF. For the CDR3, the DNA is TGTGCCAGCACTCCAGCCTTGGCGGGAGTCGTTGAGCAGTACTTC.

The chain carries TRBV4-1 and TRBJ2-1; 12 nucleotides line up with TRBD2. This CDR3 is built from 16 residues. Per germline, CDR1 MGHRA and CDR2 YSYEKL. V lost 1 base, J lost 10 bases, and 8 bases stayed unmatched. CDR3 in DNA: TGCGCCAGCAGCCAAGCACTAGCGGGAGGTATAAAAGAGCAGTTCTTC. Translating gives CASSQALAGGIKEQFF.

V is TRBV7-2 and J is TRBJ2-3; 8 bases agree with TRBD2. This CDR3 contains 15 residues. V trimming: 2 bases; J trimming: 3 bases; junction bases outside the gene matches: 4. CDR1 and CDR2 from the germline V gene are SGHTA and FQGNSA. CDR3 in DNA: TGTGCCAGCAGCTTAAGCGGGAGCAATACAGATACGCAGTATTTT. It codes for CASSLSGSNTDTQYF.

The chain is built from TRBV28 and TRBJ2-5; D call uncertain. With the DNA end fitting TRBJ2-7 better, the J assignment may be wrong. From germline, CDR1 is MDHEN and CDR2 SYDVKM. The CDR3 contains 11 residues. CDR3 nucleotides: TGTGCCAGCAGTTTATTATACGAGCAGTACTTC. It codes for CASSLLYEQYF.

This clone came up once. The J gene is TRBJ2-7, the V gene TRBV18; D may be TRBD1 (5 bases). The V end lost 6 bases, the J end lost 5 bases, and 17 bases lay between the germline ends. This CDR3 contains 14 residues. Germline loops: CDR1 KGHSH, CDR2 LQKENI. The CDR3 region has the DNA TGTGCCAGCTCCTCTAAGCCCCAGGGTAACGAGCAGTACTTC. Encoded protein: CASSSKPQGNEQYF. The full variable domain, rest sourced from reference TRBV18 and TRBJ2-7, is NAGVMQNPRHLVRRRGQEARLRCSPMKGHSHVYWYRQLPEEGLKFMVYLQKENIIDESGMPKERFSAEFPKEGPSILRIQQVVRGDSAAYFCASSSKPQGNEQYFGPGTRLTVT.

The chain uses TRBV30 and TRBJ1-1; 7 bases align to TRBD1. CDR1 is GTSNPN and CDR2 is SVGIG in the germline V gene (reference sequence). The CDR3 consists of 13 residues. V trimming: 4 bases; J trimming: 0 bases; junction bases outside the gene matches: 2. For the CDR3, the DNA is TGTGCCTGGACGGGACAGATGAACACTGAAGCTTTCTTT. Its protein product is CAWTGQMNTEAFF.